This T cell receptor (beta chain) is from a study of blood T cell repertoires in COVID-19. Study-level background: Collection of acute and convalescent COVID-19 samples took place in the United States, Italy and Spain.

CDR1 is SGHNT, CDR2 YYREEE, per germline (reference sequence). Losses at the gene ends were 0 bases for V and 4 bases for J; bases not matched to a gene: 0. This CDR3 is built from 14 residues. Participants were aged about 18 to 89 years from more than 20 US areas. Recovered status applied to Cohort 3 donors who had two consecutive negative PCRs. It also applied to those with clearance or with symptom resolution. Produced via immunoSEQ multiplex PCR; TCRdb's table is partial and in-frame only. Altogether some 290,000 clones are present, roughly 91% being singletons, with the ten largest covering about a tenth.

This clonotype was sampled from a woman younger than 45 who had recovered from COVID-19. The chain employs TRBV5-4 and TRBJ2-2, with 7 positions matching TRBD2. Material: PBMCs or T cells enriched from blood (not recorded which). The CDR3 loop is CASSLGTSTGELFF. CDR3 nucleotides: TGTGCCAGCAGCTTGGGGACTAGCACCGGGGAGCTGTTTTTT.